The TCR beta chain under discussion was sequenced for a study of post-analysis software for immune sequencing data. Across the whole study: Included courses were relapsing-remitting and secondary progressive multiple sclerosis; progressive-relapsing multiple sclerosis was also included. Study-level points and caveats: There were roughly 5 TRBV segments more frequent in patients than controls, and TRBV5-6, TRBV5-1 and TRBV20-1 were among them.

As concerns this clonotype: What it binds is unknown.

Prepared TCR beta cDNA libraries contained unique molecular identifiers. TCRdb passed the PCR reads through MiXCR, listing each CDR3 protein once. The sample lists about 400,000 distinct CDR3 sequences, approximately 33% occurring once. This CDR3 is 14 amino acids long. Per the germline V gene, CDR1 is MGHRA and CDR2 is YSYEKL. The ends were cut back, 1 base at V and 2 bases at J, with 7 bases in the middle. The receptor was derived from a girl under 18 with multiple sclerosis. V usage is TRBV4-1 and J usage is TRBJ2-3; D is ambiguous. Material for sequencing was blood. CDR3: CASSQGAVTDTQYF. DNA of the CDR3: TGCGCCAGCAGCCAAGGGGCCGTCACAGATACGCAGTATTTT.